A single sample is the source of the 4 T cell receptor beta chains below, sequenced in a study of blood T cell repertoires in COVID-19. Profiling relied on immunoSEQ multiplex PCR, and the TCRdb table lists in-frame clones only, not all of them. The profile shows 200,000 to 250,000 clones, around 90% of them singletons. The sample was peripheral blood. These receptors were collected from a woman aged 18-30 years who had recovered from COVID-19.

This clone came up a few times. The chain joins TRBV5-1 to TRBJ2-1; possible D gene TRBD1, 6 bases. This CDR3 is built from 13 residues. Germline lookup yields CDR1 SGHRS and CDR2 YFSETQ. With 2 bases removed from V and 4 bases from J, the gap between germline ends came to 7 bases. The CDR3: CASSLQGYNEQFF. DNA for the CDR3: TGCGCCAGCAGCTTACAGGGTTACAATGAGCAGTTCTTC.

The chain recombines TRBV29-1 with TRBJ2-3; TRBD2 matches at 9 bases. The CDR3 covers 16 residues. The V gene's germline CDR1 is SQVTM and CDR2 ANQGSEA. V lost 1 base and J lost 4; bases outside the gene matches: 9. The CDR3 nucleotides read TGCAGCGTTGAAGGGTGGCGGGAGGGCCGGCCAGATACGCAGTATTTT. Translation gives CSVEGWREGRPDTQYF.

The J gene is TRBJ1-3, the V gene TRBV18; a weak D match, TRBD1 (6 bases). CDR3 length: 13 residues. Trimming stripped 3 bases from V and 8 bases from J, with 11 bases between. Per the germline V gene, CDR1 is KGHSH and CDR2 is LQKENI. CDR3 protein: CASSPDRFHTIYF. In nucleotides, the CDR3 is TGTGCCAGCTCACCCGACAGGTTCCACACCATATATTTT.

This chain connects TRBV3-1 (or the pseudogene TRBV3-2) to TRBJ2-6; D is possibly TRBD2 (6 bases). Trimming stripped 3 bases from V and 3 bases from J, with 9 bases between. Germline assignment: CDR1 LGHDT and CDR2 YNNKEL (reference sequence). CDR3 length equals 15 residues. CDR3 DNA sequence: TGTGCCAGCAGCCATTGGGGGGATGGGGCCAACGTCCTGACTTTC. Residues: CASSHWGDGANVLTF.